This TCR beta chain is drawn from a study of technical replicates of blood from a handful of donors. This table comes from immunoSEQ multiplex PCR, and its TCRdb copy is limited to in-frame clones, with some not included. The sample shows some 80,000 clones, roughly 94% of them seen only once. V was clipped by 5 bases and J by 0 bases, with 12 bases between them. This CDR3 has 15 amino acids. CDR1 and CDR2 from the germline V gene are ENHRY and SYGVKD. The source material was T cells isolated from PBMCs. The clonotype originates from a human donor in good health. This chain links TRBV10-3 with TRBJ2-3; no firm D call. The chain's CDR3 is CAISMTQSSTDTQYF. DNA of the CDR3: TGTGCCATCAGTATGACTCAATCTAGCACAGATACGCAGTATTTT.